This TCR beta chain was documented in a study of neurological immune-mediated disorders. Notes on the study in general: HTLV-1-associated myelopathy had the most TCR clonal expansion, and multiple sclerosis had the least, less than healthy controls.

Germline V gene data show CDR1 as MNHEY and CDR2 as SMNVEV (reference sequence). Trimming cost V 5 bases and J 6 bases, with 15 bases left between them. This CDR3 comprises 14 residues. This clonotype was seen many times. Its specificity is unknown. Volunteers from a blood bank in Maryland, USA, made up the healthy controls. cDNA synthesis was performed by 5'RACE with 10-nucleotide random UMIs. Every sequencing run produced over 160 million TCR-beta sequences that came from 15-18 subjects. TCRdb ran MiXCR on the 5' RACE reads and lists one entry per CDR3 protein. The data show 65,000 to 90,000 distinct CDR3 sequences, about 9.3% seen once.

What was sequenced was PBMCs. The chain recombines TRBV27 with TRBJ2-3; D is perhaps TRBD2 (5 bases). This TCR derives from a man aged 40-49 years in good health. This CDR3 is CASSLQLGRDTQYF. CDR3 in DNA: TGTGCCAGCAGTCTTCAACTAGGAAGGGATACGCAGTATTTT.